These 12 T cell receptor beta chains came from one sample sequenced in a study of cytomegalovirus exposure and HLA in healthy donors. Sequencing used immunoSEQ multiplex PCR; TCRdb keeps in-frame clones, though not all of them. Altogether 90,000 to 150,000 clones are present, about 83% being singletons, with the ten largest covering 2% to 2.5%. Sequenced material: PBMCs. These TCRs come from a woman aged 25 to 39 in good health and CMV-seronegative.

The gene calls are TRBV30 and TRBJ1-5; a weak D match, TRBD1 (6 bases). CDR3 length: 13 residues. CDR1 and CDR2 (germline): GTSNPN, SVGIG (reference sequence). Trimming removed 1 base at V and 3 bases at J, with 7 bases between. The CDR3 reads CAWSGQVNQPQHF. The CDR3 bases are TGTGCCTGGAGTGGACAGGTCAATCAGCCCCAGCATTTT.

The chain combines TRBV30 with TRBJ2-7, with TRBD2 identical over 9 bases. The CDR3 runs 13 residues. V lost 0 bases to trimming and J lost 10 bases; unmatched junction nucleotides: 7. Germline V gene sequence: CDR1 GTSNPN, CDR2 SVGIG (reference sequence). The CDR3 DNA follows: TGTGCCTGGAGTGTCGGGACTAGCCAGGGACAGTACTTC. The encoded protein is CAWSVGTSQGQYF.

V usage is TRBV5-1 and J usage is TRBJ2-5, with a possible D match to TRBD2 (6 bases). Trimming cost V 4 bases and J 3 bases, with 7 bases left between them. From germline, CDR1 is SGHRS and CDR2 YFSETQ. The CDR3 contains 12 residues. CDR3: CASSPGEETQYF. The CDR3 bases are TGCGCCAGCAGCCCGGGGGAAGAGACCCAGTACTTC.

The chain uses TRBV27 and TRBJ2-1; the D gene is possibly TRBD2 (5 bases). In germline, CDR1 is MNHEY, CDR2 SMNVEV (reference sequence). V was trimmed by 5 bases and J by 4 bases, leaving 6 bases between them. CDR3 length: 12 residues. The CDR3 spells CASSSGYNEQFF. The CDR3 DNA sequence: TGTGCCAGCAGTAGCGGTTACAATGAGCAGTTCTTC.

CDR3 DNA sequence: TGTGCCAGCAGTGTACGTTCGCGGGGGGTGAGCACAGATACGCAGTATTTT. Its protein product is CASSVRSRGVSTDTQYF. The J gene is TRBJ2-3, the V gene TRBV2; 8 bases agree with TRBD2. The CDR3 is 17 residues long. The V and J ends lost 4 bases and 0 bases, in that order; junction bases with no gene match: 9. CDR1 is SNHLY and CDR2 is FYNNEI in the germline V gene.

CDR3 nucleotide sequence: TGTGCCAGCACCGAACGGGGAGTGCGTGGAAACACCATATATTTT. Translated: CASTERGVRGNTIYF. The chain joins TRBV2 to TRBJ1-3; D uncertain. The CDR3 contains 15 residues. CDR1 is SNHLY and CDR2 is FYNNEI in the germline V gene. V gave up 7 bases and J gave up 3 bases, with 16 bases separating them.

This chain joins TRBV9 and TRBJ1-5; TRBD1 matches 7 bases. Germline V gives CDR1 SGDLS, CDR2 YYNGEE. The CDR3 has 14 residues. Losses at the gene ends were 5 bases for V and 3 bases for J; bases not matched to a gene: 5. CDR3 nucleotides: TGTGCCAGCAGTCAGACAGGGCTCAATCAGCCCCAGCATTTT. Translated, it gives CASSQTGLNQPQHF.

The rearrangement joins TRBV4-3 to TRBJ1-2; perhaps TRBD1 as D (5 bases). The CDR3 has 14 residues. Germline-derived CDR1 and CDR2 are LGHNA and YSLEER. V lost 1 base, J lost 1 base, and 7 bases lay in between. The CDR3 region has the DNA TGCGCCAGCAGCCAAGGACAGTTTAACTATGGCTACACCTTC. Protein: CASSQGQFNYGYTF.

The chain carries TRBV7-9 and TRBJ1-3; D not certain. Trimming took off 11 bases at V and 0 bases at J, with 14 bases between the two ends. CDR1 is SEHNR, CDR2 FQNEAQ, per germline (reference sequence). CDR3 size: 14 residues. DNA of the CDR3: TGTGCCGAACCCGGGAAAAGCTCTGGAAACACCATATATTTT. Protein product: CAEPGKSSGNTIYF.

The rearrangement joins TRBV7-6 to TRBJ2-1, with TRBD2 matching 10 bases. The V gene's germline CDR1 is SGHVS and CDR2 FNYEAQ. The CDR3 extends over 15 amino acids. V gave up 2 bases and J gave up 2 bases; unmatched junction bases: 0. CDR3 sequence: CASSLLAGAYNEQFF. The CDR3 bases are TGTGCCAGCAGCTTACTAGCGGGAGCCTACAATGAGCAGTTCTTC.

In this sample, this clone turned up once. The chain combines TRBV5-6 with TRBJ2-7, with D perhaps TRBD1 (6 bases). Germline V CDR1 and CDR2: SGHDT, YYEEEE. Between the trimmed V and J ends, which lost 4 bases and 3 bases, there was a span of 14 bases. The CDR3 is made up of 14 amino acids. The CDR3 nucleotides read TGTGCCAGCAGCCCGCTCGGGACAAGCTACGAGCAGTACTTC. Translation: CASSPLGTSYEQYF.

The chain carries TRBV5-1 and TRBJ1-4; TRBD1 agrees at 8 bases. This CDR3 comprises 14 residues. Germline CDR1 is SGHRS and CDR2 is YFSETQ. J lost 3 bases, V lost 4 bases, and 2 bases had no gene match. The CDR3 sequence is CASSTGQANEKLFF. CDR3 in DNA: TGCGCCAGCAGCACGGGACAGGCTAATGAAAAACTGTTTTTT.